Shown below are 21 T cell receptor beta chains from a single sample sequenced in a study of PD-L1 blockade in urothelial cancer. The protocol was immunoSEQ multiplex PCR, while the TCRdb copy is restricted to in-frame clones and leaves out a portion. Here the sample spans about 28,000 clones, 75% to 90% being singletons. This sample comprised PBMCs, obtained around atezolizumab (anti-PD-L1) treatment. All receptors derive from a man in his forties or fifties with urothelial cancer.

This sequence joins TRBV6-5 and TRBJ1-1; tentatively, D is TRBD1 (5 bases). The CDR3 has 14 residues. The germline CDR1 and CDR2 sequences are MNHEY and SVGAGI. The ends were cut back, 2 bases at V and 4 bases at J, with 11 bases in the middle. The CDR3 is CASSYAGFRTEAFF. CDR3 coding DNA: TGTGCCAGCAGTTACGCAGGGTTTCGCACTGAAGCTTTCTTT.

The genes are TRBV30 and TRBJ2-2, with 8 bases lining up with TRBD1. CDR1 is GTSNPN and CDR2 is SVGIG in the germline V gene (reference sequence). The CDR3 extends over 15 amino acids. After removal of 2 bases from V and 6 bases from J, the junction contained 8 bases not matched to a gene. The CDR3 DNA reads TGTGCCTGGAGTCGAGGACAGGGTTACGCCGGGGAGCTGTTTTTT. Amino acids: CAWSRGQGYAGELFF.

Comment on this clone: Other nucleotide sequences in the sample specify the same CDR3. The V gene is TRBV19, the J gene TRBJ2-1, with 14 nucleotides matching TRBD2. After removal of 6 bases from V and 2 bases from J, the junction contained 6 bases not matched to a gene. The germline gives CDR1 LNHDA, CDR2 SQIVND (reference sequence). The CDR3 totals 17 residues. In nucleotides, the CDR3 is TGTGCCAGTAGCTCACGGACTAGCGGGAGGACCTACAATGAGCAGTTCTTC. It encodes CASSSRTSGRTYNEQFF. The full variable domain, in which reference TRBV19 and TRBJ2-1 provide the parts outside the CDR3, is DGGITQSPKYLFRKEGQNVTLSCEQNLNHDAMYWYRQDPGQGLRLIYYSQIVNDFQKGDIAEGYSVSREKKESFPLTVTSAQKNPTAFYLCASSSRTSGRTYNEQFFGPGTRLTVL.

The chain is built from TRBV6-6 and TRBJ2-7; TRBD2 matches 7 bases. This CDR3 spans 13 amino acids. The germline gives CDR1 MNHNY, CDR2 SVGAGI (reference sequence). The V and J ends lost 6 bases and 2 bases, in that order; junction bases with no gene match: 4. CDR3 nucleotides: TGTGCCAGCAGACCCGGGGGGACCTACGAGCAGTACGTC. Its translation: CASRPGGTYEQYV.

The V call is TRBV29-1, the J call TRBJ2-1; 7 bases agree with TRBD1. V lost 7 bases to trimming and J lost 9 bases; unmatched junction nucleotides: 9. In germline, CDR1 is SQVTM, CDR2 ANQGSEA. The CDR3 contains 12 residues. The CDR3 coding sequence is TGCAGCGCAGACCCACAGGGGATTGAGCAGTTCTTC. Amino acids: CSADPQGIEQFF.

This chain uses TRBV6-1 with TRBJ1-5; maybe TRBD1 (5 bases). Trimming took 6 bases from V and 5 from J, leaving 14 bases between them. Germline loops: CDR1 MNHNS, CDR2 SASEGT. The CDR3 is 14 residues long. The CDR3 DNA sequence: TGTGCCAGCAGGCTGGGGGGGGGAGATCAGCCCCAGCATTTT. This codes for CASRLGGGDQPQHF.

The chain links TRBV7-9 to TRBJ2-5; perhaps TRBD2 as D (7 bases). With 1 base removed from V and 5 bases from J, the gap between germline ends came to 11 bases. The CDR3 runs 14 residues. The germline gives CDR1 SEHNR, CDR2 FQNEAQ (reference sequence). The CDR3: CASSLDGGRETQYF. DNA of the CDR3: TGTGCCAGCAGCTTAGACGGGGGGCGGGAGACCCAGTACTTC.

V usage is TRBV27 and J usage is TRBJ2-2, with 12 bases that match TRBD2. This CDR3 region has 17 residues. The germline gives CDR1 MNHEY, CDR2 SMNVEV (reference sequence). Trimming cost V 1 base and J 6 bases; bases outside gene matches: 6. CDR3 coding DNA: TGTGCCAGCAGTTTATGGCTAGCGGGGGGGCTGGCCGGGGAGCTGTTTTTT. It specifies CASSLWLAGGLAGELFF.

The chain joins TRBV9 to TRBJ1-2, with a weak D call TRBD1 (5 bases). Trimming took 0 bases from V and 4 from J, leaving 10 bases between them. The germline V gene has CDR1 SGDLS and CDR2 YYNGEE. The length of the CDR3 is 14 residues. DNA of the CDR3: TGTGCCAGCAGCGTAGTTTCCGGGGGCTATGGCTACACCTTC. This encodes CASSVVSGGYGYTF. Supplemented by reference TRBV9 and TRBJ1-2, the full variable domain reads DSGVTQTPKHLITATGQRVTLRCSPRSGDLSVYWYQQSLDQGLQFLIQYYNGEERAKGNILERFSAQQFPDLHSELNLSSLELGDSALYFCASSVVSGGYGYTFGSGTRLTVV.

The chain combines TRBV6-5 with TRBJ1-1, with D unclear. V dropped 5 bases and J dropped 6 bases, with 19 bases sitting between them. From germline, CDR1 is MNHEY and CDR2 SVGAGI. The CDR3 has 15 residues. CDR3 bases: TGTGCCAGCAGTCTTCGATCCCCCGGGAAGGCTGAAGCTTTCTTT. It is translated as CASSLRSPGKAEAFF.

The CDR3 nucleotides read TGTGCCAGCAGCTCCACCGGGACAGTCCAAGAGACCCAGTACTTC. Protein product: CASSSTGTVQETQYF. The chain employs TRBV7-2 and TRBJ2-5; 7 bases are shared with TRBD1. Germline values: CDR1 SGHTA, CDR2 FQGNSA. The CDR3 contains 15 residues. V gave up 4 bases and J gave up 1 base; unmatched junction bases: 6.

The gene calls are TRBV25-1 and TRBJ2-3, with 9 bases lining up with TRBD2. Germline trimming cut 6 bases from V and 1 base from J; bases unmatched to any gene: 5. The CDR3 spans 15 residues. Germline CDR1 reads MGHDK; CDR2 reads SYGVNS. Written as DNA, the CDR3 is TGTGCCAGCAGAAATAGCGGGAGCGGCACAGATACGCAGTATTTT. This codes for CASRNSGSGTDTQYF.

The chain joins TRBV18 to TRBJ1-2; a weak D match, TRBD1 (6 bases). Germline CDR1 and CDR2: KGHSH and LQKENI. This CDR3 spans 15 amino acids. Trimming cost V 6 bases and J 2 bases, with 16 bases left between them. In nucleotides, the CDR3 is TGTGCCAGCTCGATTCAGGGGACGGCCAACTATGGCTACACCTTC. Encoded protein: CASSIQGTANYGYTF.

This chain joins TRBV9 and TRBJ1-1; TRBD1 might be the D (6 bases). Germline assignment: CDR1 SGDLS and CDR2 YYNGEE. The ends were cut back, 4 bases at V and 1 base at J, with 14 bases in the middle. The CDR3 sequence is 15 residues long. CDR3 nucleotides: TGTGCCAGCAGCCCGGGGGGCCGGACGAACACTGAAGCTTTCTTT. It codes for CASSPGGRTNTEAFF.

This clone has just one count. The chain employs TRBV5-5 and TRBJ2-1, with unresolved D. Trimming cost V 0 bases and J 9 bases, with 13 bases left between them. This CDR3 region has 14 residues. The germline CDR1 and CDR2 sequences are SGHKS and YYEKEE (reference sequence). DNA of the CDR3: TGTGCCAGCAGCTTGGTGTTTTTAGTGTCTGAGCAGTTCTTC. This codes for CASSLVFLVSEQFF. The full variable domain, in which reference TRBV5-5 and TRBJ2-1 provide the parts outside the CDR3, is DAGVTQSPTHLIKTRGQQVTLRCSPISGHKSVSWYQQVLGQGPQFIFQYYEKEERGRGNFPDRFSARQFPNYSSELNVNALLLGDSALYLCASSLVFLVSEQFFGPGTRLTVL.

The V gene is TRBV27, the J gene TRBJ2-2; D is undetermined. From germline, CDR1 is MNHEY and CDR2 SMNVEV (reference sequence). The CDR3 is 12 residues long. Deletions cut 3 bases from V and 9 bases from J, with 8 bases between. The DNA for the CDR3 is TGTGCCAGCAGTTTCCTAGAGAGGGAGCTGTTTTTT. Protein product: CASSFLERELFF.

V and J are TRBV7-2 and TRBJ2-5; possible D gene TRBD2, 6 bases. There are 14 residues in the CDR3. Germline V gives CDR1 SGHTA, CDR2 FQGNSA. Trimming left V 4 bases short and J 2 bases short, with 11 bases between. The CDR3 DNA is TGTGCCAGCAGCTCGGGACTGAGTCAAGAGACCCAGTACTTC. Protein sequence: CASSSGLSQETQYF. The variable domain in full, with the rest retrieved from reference TRBV7-2 and TRBJ2-5, is GAGVSQSPSNKVTEKGKDVELRCDPISGHTALYWYRQSLGQGLEFLIYFQGNSAPDKSGLPSDRFSAERTGGSVSTLTIQRTQQEDSAVYLCASSSGLSQETQYFGPGTRLLVL.

The chain combines TRBV7-3 with TRBJ2-7; perhaps TRBD1 as D (5 bases). Germline CDR1 and CDR2: SGHTA and FQGTGA. V was cut by 0 bases and J by 2 bases, with 11 bases left in between. The CDR3 covers 15 residues. The CDR3 DNA reads TGTGCCAGCAGCTTAACGTTTGGGGCTACCTACGAGCAGTACTTC. It encodes CASSLTFGATYEQYF.

The V gene is TRBV11-3, the J gene TRBJ2-2; TRBD2 aligns across 10 bases. V gave up 5 bases and J gave up 1 base; unmatched junction bases: 4. Germline V gene lookup returns CDR1 SGHNT and CDR2 YENEEA. CDR3 length: 16 amino acids. CDR3 bases: TGTGCCAGCAGCCGTAGCGGGGGGCGGAACACCGGGGAGCTGTTTTTT. Protein: CASSRSGGRNTGELFF.

The CDR3 region has the DNA TGTGCCAGCAGTGAATGGGGCAGCGGGGCCTACAATGAGCAGTTCTTC. It yields the protein CASSEWGSGAYNEQFF. The chain recombines TRBV6-1 with TRBJ2-1, with 7 bases matching TRBD2. The junction had 6 bases not matched to a gene; V was cut back by 2 bases and J by 2 bases. This CDR3 is 16 amino acids long. In germline, CDR1 is MNHNS, CDR2 SASEGT.

This rearrangement joins TRBV7-9 to TRBJ1-3, with no clear D. V was pared by 4 bases and J by 1 base, with 14 bases between. The CDR3 runs 16 residues. The germline V gene encodes CDR1 SEHNR and CDR2 FQNEAQ (reference sequence). CDR3 sequence: CASSSRERPSGNTIYF. CDR3 DNA: TGTGCCAGCAGCTCCCGGGAGAGGCCTTCTGGAAACACCATATATTTT.